This is a list of T cell receptor beta chains from one sample in a study of shared T cell receptors in the human thymus. The method was immunoSEQ multiplex PCR; TCRdb's version includes in-frame clones alone and lacks a portion of them. The repertoire has a few hundred thousand clones, over 90% of them found once; the top ten carry about 0.02%. The sequenced sample consisted of thymocytes. The receptors were sampled from a human donor. CDR3s include the opening cysteine and the closing phenylalanine or tryptophan. Fields, in order: D gene, V gene, J gene, clone size, CDR3 DNA, CDR3 protein. D genes are given only for firm matches. Not all rows give a size; the values are once, few, many and, for expanded clones, a class.

NA,TRBV11-2,TRBJ2-1,NA,TGTGCCAGCAGCTTAGGGGGTTTCGGACGGCGGAAGAATGAGCAGTTCTTC,CASSLGGFGRRKNEQFF
TRBD1,TRBV9,TRBJ1-5,NA,TGTGCCAGCAGCCCAGAGACAGGGGTGTGGGGTCAGCCCCAGCATTTT,CASSPETGVWGQPQHF
NA,TRBV7-2,TRBJ2-1,NA,TGTGCCAGCATCCTAGATTGGACAGGGGTGTCGGGACTAGCTTTTGAGCAGTTCTTC,CASILDWTGVSGLAFEQFF
NA,TRBV30,TRBJ2-5,NA,TGTGCTTGGAATATATCTAGGCCCGAACGAGAGACCCAGTACTTC,CAWNISRPERETQYF
NA,TRBV7-6,TRBJ2-1,NA,TGTGCCAGCAGCCTCAAACCGGACCCTTTGAGTGAGCAGTTCTTC,CASSLKPDPLSEQFF
TRBD1,TRBV19,TRBJ1-5,NA,TGTGCCAGTAGTATCGGGGACAGAAGGTATCAGCCCCAGCATTTT,CASSIGDRRYQPQHF
TRBD1,TRBV14,TRBJ1-1,NA,TGTGCCAGCAGCCATGACGACAGGGTAGGCACTGAAGCTTTCTTT,CASSHDDRVGTEAFF
NA,TRBV5-1,TRBJ2-1,NA,TGCGCCAGCAGCTCCACCCCCCGCGCAAGCTCCTACAATGAGCAGTTCTTC,CASSSTPRASSYNEQFF
NA,TRBV30,TRBJ1-2,few,TGTGCCTGGAACAGTGTCTATGGCTACACCTTC,CAWNSVYGYTF
NA,TRBV6-5,TRBJ1-6,NA,TGTGCCAGCAGTTACTCGGAGCGCCGAGGCCTCCACTTT,CASSYSERRGLHF
NA,TRBV6-1,TRBJ1-1,once,TGTGCCAGCAGTGATTGGCAGGGAACTGAAGCTTTCTTT,CASSDWQGTEAFF
TRBD2,TRBV2,TRBJ2-2,NA,TGTGCCAGCAGTCTAATAGGACTAGCGGGAGAACCGTCCGGGGAGCTGTTTTTT,CASSLIGLAGEPSGELFF
NA,TRBV7-9,TRBJ2-1,NA,TGTGCCAGCAGCCTTAGACAGACCTGCTCCTACAATGAGCAGTTCTTC,CASSLRQTCSYNEQFF
NA,TRBV18,TRBJ2-7,NA,TGTGCCAGCTCACCACCCCGGGTAGGCTCCACCTACGAGCAGTACTTC,CASSPPRVGSTYEQYF
TRBD1,TRBV30,TRBJ2-3,once,TGTGCCTGGAGGCGGGGACAGGGGGGTTTCTTGACAGATACGCAGTATTTT,CAWRRGQGGFLTDTQYF
NA,TRBV28,TRBJ2-5,NA,TGTGCCAGCAGTTTATGGACAGACCAAGAGACCCAGTACTTC,CASSLWTDQETQYF
TRBD2,TRBV29-1,TRBJ2-3,NA,TGCAGCGTTGAAGAGGTGGTGCTAGCGGCCCTCACAGATACGCAGTATTTT,CSVEEVVLAALTDTQYF
NA,TRBV9,TRBJ2-1,NA,TGTGCCAGCAGCGTTAACCCGTCGTCCTACAATGAGCAGTTCTTC,CASSVNPSSYNEQFF
NA,TRBV4-2,TRBJ2-3,NA,TGTGCCAGCAGCCAAGTTATCGGCACCAGAGATACGCAGTATTTT,CASSQVIGTRDTQYF
NA,TRBV5-1,TRBJ2-1,NA,TGCGCCAGCAGCTTCGGGACACAGTTCTTC,CASSFGTQFF
TRBD2,TRBV19,TRBJ2-1,NA,TGTGCCAGTAGTGTTACTAGCGGGAGGTATGAGCAGTTCTTC,CASSVTSGRYEQFF
NA,TRBV14,TRBJ1-5,NA,TGTGCCAGCAGCCAACGAAGGGATCAGCCCCAGCATTTT,CASSQRRDQPQHF
NA,TRBV30,TRBJ1-1,NA,TGTGCCTGGAGTGTAAAGTCGGGCCAGAACACTGAAGCTTTCTTT,CAWSVKSGQNTEAFF
TRBD2,TRBV7-6,TRBJ2-3,once,TGTGCCAGCAGCCGGACTAGCGGAAACACAGATACGCAGTATTTT,CASSRTSGNTDTQYF
NA,TRBV14,TRBJ1-1,NA,TGTGCCAGCAGCCGTTGGGCCGCCCAAATGGGCACTGAAGCTTTCTTT,CASSRWAAQMGTEAFF